The 12 T cell receptor beta chains below were found in one sample sequenced in a study of immune cell composition in non-small cell lung cancer. Produced via immunoSEQ multiplex PCR; TCRdb's table is partial and in-frame only. The sample shows under 9,000 clones, around two thirds of them seen only once. Normal lung was sampled as far from the tumour as possible, at least 3 cm. Material: non-adjacent lung tissue. Source of these receptors: a human donor with non-small cell lung cancer.

The chain recombines TRBV10-1 with TRBJ2-1, with D possibly matching TRBD1 (5 bases). The CDR3 is 12 amino acids. Germline V gene data show CDR1 as WNHNN and CDR2 as SYGVQD (reference sequence). V was pared by 4 bases and J by 4 bases, with 5 bases between. DNA for the CDR3: TGCGCCAGCAGTGCAGGGTACAATGAGCAGTTCTTC. Encoded protein: CASSAGYNEQFF.

The chain recombines TRBV11-2 with TRBJ2-7, with D maybe TRBD2 (6 bases). The germline V and J ends were trimmed by 5 bases and 2 bases, with 13 bases remaining between them. Germline-derived CDR1 and CDR2 are SGHAT and FQNNGV. There are 14 residues in the CDR3. CDR3 sequence: CASSPAPGAYEQYF. CDR3 DNA sequence: TGTGCCAGCAGCCCCGCGCCGGGGGCCTACGAGCAGTACTTC.

The J gene is TRBJ1-1, the V gene TRBV11-2; 7 bases are a match to TRBD1. V shed 1 base, J shed 1 base, and the junction held 6 bases outside the gene matches. Per the germline V gene, CDR1 is SGHAT and CDR2 is FQNNGV. This CDR3 has 16 residues. The CDR3 loop reads CASSLVPQGENTEAFF. The CDR3, as DNA: TGTGCCAGCAGCTTAGTTCCCCAGGGGGAGAACACTGAAGCTTTCTTT.

The gene calls are TRBV13 and TRBJ2-7, with D perhaps matching TRBD2 (10 bases). The CDR3 is 22 residues long. Germline V gene data show CDR1 as PRHDT and CDR2 as FYEKMQ (reference sequence). V was trimmed by 5 bases and J by 2 bases, leaving 37 bases between them. CDR3 bases: TGTGCCAGCAGCGCGGGGTCCCCGGGACAGGGATCTAGCGGGGGCTCTCCCTACGAGCAGTACTTC. Its translation is CASSAGSPGQGSSGGSPYEQYF.

The rearrangement links TRBV5-6 to TRBJ2-7; 8 bases are a match to TRBD2. CDR3 length: 15 amino acids. From germline, CDR1 is SGHDT and CDR2 YYEEEE. V lost 3 bases to trimming and J lost 4 bases; unmatched junction nucleotides: 9. DNA for the CDR3: TGTGCCAGCAGCTCTTTAGCGGGGAGAAATTACGAGCAGTACTTC. As protein: CASSSLAGRNYEQYF.

The rearrangement links TRBV19 to TRBJ1-3; the D is unclear. Trimming cost V 3 bases and J 3 bases, with 9 bases left between them. Germline CDR1 LNHDA, CDR2 SQIVND (reference sequence). This CDR3 has 14 amino acids. CDR3: CASSIGRGGNTIYF. The CDR3, as DNA: TGTGCCAGTAGTATTGGCCGGGGTGGAAACACCATATATTTT.

V usage is TRBV19 and J usage is TRBJ1-2, with a weak D call TRBD1 (6 bases). The CDR3 is 14 residues long. The germline CDR1 and CDR2 sequences are LNHDA and SQIVND (reference sequence). Deletions cut 1 base from V and 6 bases from J, with 12 bases between. CDR3 sequence reads: CASSIGNRADGYTF. In DNA form, the CDR3 reads TGTGCCAGTAGTATAGGCAACAGGGCGGATGGCTACACCTTC.

The chain joins TRBV6-4 to TRBJ2-1; 11 nucleotides align to TRBD1. The germline CDR1 and CDR2 sequences are MRHNA and SNTAGT. Trimming took 3 bases from V and 6 from J; bases not matched to a gene: 4. The CDR3 totals 15 residues. Here the CDR3 reads CASSERTGGFNEQFF. CDR3 sequence (DNA): TGTGCCAGCAGTGAGCGGACAGGGGGCTTCAATGAGCAGTTCTTC.

The chain employs TRBV15 and TRBJ2-5, with 8 bases matching TRBD2. Germline-derived CDR1 and CDR2 are LNHNV and YYDKDF (reference sequence). The CDR3 runs to 17 residues. V was pared by 3 bases and J by 2 bases, with 11 bases of the junction left unmatched. CDR3 sequence reads: CATSRVRGGADQETQYF. The CDR3 region has the DNA TGTGCCACCAGCAGGGTCCGGGGGGGGGCGGATCAAGAGACCCAGTACTTC.

The chain has TRBV5-1 and TRBJ2-7; TRBD2 matches 8 bases. The CDR3 is 13 residues long. Germline CDR1 is SGHRS and CDR2 is YFSETQ. V dropped 5 bases and J dropped 2; count of bases not matched to a gene: 3. CDR3 nucleotides: TGCGCCAGCAGGATTAGCGGGGCCTACGAGCAGTACTTC. This codes for CASRISGAYEQYF.

By sample fraction, this clone is large. CDR3 residues: CASSLAGVTPYGYTF. For the CDR3, the DNA is TGTGCCAGCAGCTTAGCCGGAGTTACGCCCTATGGCTACACCTTC. V gene TRBV7-9 combines with J gene TRBJ1-2; D gene unclear. Germline V gene data show CDR1 as SEHNR and CDR2 as FQNEAQ (reference sequence). Trimming left V 0 bases short and J 4 bases short, with 12 bases between. The length of the CDR3 is 15 residues.

The rearrangement uses TRBV6-5 and TRBJ2-1; D may be TRBD1 (6 bases). Germline V lookup: CDR1 MNHEY, CDR2 SVGAGI. The CDR3 runs to 13 residues. Trimming left V 4 bases short and J 7 bases short, with 11 bases between. CDR3 residues: CASSWGTKNEQFF. Here the CDR3 DNA reads TGTGCCAGCAGTTGGGGGACAAAAAATGAGCAGTTCTTC.